The present T cell receptor (beta chain) was sequenced within a study of cytomegalovirus exposure and HLA in healthy donors. Comment on this clone: Antigen: not known.

V dropped 6 bases and J dropped 7; count of bases not matched to a gene: 7. The CDR3 length is 15 residues. Germline assignment: CDR1 KGHSH and CDR2 LQKENI. Findings of the study overall: The likely explanation for a cluster of highly shared sequence variants was sequencing artifact.

The PCR contained 60 Vbeta and 13 Jbeta primers. TCRdb keeps only in-frame clones here, not all; method: immunoSEQ multiplex PCR. The listing records about 130,000 clones. The sequenced material came from PBMCs. The chain joins TRBV18 to TRBJ1-6; 9 nucleotides line up with TRBD1. This receptor was taken from a man between 18 and 35 years old in good health and CMV-seronegative. This CDR3 reads CASSDRTGANSPLHF. CDR3 nucleotide sequence: TGTGCCAGCTCGGATAGGACAGGGGCGAATTCACCCCTCCACTTT.